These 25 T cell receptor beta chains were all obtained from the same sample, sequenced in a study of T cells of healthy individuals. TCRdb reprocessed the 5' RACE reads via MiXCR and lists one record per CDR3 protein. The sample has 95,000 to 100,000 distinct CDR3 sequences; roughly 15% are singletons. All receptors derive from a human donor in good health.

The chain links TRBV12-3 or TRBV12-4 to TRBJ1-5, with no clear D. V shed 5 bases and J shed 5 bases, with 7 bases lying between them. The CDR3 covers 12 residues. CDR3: CASSLPYQPQHF. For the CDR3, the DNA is TGTGCCAGCAGTCTTCCCTATCAGCCCCAGCATTTT.

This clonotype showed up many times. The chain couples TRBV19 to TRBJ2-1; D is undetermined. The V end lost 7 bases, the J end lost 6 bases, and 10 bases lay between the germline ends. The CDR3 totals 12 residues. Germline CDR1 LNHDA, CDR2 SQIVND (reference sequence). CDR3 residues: CASKTGGNEQFF. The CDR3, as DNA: TGTGCCAGTAAAACCGGCGGCAATGAGCAGTTCTTC.

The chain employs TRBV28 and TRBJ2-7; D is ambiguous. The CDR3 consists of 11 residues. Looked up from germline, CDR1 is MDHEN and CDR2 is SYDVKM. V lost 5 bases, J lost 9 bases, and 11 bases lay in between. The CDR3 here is CASSHQVRQYF. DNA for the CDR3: TGTGCCAGCAGTCACCAGGTTAGGCAGTACTTC.

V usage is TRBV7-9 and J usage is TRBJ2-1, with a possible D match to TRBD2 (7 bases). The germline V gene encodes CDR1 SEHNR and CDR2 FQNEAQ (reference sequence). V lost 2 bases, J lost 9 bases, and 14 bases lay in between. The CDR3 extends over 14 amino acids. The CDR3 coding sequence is TGTGCCAGCAGCTTAATATTAGGGGGGGGTGAGCAGTTCTTC. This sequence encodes CASSLILGGGEQFF. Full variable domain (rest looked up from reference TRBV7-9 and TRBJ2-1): DTGVSQNPRHKITKRGQNVTFRCDPISEHNRLYWYRQTLGQGPEFLTYFQNEAQLEKSRLLSDRFSAERPKGSFSTLEIQRTEQGDSAMYLCASSLILGGGEQFFGPGTRLTVL.

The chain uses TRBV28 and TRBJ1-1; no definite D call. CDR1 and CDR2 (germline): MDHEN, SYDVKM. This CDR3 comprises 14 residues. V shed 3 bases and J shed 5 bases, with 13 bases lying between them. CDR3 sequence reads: CASSFGRSSTEAFF. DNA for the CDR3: TGTGCCAGCAGTTTTGGACGGAGTAGTACTGAAGCTTTCTTT.

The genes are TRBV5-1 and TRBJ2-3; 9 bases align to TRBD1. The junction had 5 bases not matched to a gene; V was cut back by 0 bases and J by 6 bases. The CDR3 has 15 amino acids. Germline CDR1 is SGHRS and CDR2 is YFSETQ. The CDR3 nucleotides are TGCGCCAGCAGCTTGGCGGGACAGGGAATCGATACGCAGTATTTT. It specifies CASSLAGQGIDTQYF. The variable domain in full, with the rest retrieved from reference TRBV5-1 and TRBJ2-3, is KAGVTQTPRYLIKTRGQQVTLSCSPISGHRSVSWYQQTPGQGLQFLFEYFSETQRNKGNFPGRFSGRQFSNSRSEMNVSTLELGDSALYLCASSLAGQGIDTQYFGPGTRLTVL.

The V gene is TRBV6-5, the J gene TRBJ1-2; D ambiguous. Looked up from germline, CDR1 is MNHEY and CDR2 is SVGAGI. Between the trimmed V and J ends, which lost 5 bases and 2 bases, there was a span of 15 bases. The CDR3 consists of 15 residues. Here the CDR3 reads CASSDTRAGNYGYTF. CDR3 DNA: TGTGCCAGCAGTGATACGAGGGCCGGGAACTATGGCTACACCTTC.

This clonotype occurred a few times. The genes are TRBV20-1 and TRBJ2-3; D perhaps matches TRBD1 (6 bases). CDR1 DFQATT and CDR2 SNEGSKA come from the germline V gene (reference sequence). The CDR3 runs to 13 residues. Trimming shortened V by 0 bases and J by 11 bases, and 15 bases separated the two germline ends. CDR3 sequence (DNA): TGCAGTGCTAGAGACAATCCGAGAGGGGGGCAGTATTTT. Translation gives CSARDNPRGGQYF.

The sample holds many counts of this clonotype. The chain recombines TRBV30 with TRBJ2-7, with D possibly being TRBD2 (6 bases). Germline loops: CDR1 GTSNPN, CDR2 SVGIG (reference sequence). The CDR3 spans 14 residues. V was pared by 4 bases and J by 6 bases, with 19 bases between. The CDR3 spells CAWTAGTPRGEQYF. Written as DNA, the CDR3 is TGTGCCTGGACTGCCGGGACTCCCCGTGGCGAGCAGTACTTC.

CDR3 region: CAISESRGRGDYNEQFF. CDR3 nucleotide sequence: TGTGCCATCAGTGAGTCCCGGGGAAGAGGGGACTACAATGAGCAGTTCTTC. J is TRBJ2-1 and V is TRBV10-3; the D gene could be TRBD1 or TRBD2 (5 bases each). The V and J ends lost 0 bases and 3 bases respectively, with 15 bases between them. Germline CDR1 is ENHRY and CDR2 is SYGVKD. CDR3 length: 17 amino acids.

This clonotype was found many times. The CDR3 loop reads CSARPNLPPQHF. For the CDR3, the DNA is TGCAGTGCTAGACCAAACCTCCCGCCCCAGCATTTT. The V gene is TRBV20-1, the J gene TRBJ1-5, with D hard to call. Per germline, CDR1 DFQATT and CDR2 SNEGSKA (reference sequence). The CDR3 loop spans 12 amino acids. Trimming stripped 2 bases from V and 9 bases from J, with 11 bases between.

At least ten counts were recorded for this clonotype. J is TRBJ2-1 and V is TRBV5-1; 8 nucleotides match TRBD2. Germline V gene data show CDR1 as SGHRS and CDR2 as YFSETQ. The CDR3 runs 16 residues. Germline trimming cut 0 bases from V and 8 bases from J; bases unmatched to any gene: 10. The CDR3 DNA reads TGCGCCAGCAGCTTGGTGGGCGGGGGGCAAGGACATGAGCAGTTCTTC. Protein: CASSLVGGGQGHEQFF.

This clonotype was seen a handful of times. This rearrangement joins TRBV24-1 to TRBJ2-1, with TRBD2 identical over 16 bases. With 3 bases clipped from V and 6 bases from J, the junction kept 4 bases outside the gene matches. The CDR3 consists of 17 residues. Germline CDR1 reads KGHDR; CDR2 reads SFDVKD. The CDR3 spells CATSDPGTSGRANEQFF. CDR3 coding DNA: TGTGCCACCAGTGATCCCGGGACTAGCGGGAGGGCCAATGAGCAGTTCTTC.

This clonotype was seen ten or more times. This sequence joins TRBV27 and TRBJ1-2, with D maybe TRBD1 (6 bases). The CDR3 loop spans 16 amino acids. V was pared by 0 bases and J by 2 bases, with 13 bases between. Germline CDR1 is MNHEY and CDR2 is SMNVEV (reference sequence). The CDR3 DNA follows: TGTGCCAGCAGTTTATCTTTTCGGGGGCAGAACTATGGCTACACCTTC. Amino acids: CASSLSFRGQNYGYTF.

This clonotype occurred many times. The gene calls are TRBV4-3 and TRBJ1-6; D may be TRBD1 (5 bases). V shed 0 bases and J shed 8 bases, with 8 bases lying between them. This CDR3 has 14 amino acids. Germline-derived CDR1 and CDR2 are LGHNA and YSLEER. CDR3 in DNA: TGCGCCAGCAGCCAAGAGGCCAGGGATTCACCCCTCCACTTT. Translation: CASSQEARDSPLHF.

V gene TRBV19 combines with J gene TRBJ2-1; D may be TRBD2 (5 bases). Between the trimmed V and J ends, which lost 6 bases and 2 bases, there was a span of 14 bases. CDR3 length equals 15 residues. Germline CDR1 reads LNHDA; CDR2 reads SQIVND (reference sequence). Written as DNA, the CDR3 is TGTGCCAGTAGCCCCCGGACTGGGGCCTACAATGAGCAGTTCTTC. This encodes CASSPRTGAYNEQFF.

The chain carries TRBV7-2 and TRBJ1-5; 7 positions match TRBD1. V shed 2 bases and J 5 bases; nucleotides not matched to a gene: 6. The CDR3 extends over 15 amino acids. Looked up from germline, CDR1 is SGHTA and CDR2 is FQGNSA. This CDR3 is CASSLYRGDDQPQHF. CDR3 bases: TGTGCCAGCAGCTTATACAGGGGAGACGATCAGCCCCAGCATTTT.

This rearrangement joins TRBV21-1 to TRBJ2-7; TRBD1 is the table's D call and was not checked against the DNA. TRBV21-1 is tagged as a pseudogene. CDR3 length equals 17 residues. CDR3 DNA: TGTGCCAGCAGTTTCCAAGGGGGGGTCCCAGGCTCCTACGAGCAGTACTTC. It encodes CASSFQGGVPGSYEQYF.

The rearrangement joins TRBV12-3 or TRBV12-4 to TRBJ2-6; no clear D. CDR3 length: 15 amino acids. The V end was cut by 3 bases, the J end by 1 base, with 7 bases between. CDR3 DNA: TGTGCCAGCAGTTTCGTTGGGTCTGGGGCCAACGTCCTGACTTTC. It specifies CASSFVGSGANVLTF.

The CDR3 spells CASSIPGYGYTF. The CDR3 DNA reads TGTGCCAGTAGTATTCCGGGATATGGCTACACCTTC. The rearrangement links TRBV19 to TRBJ1-2; unclear D gene. The V gene lost 3 bases and the J gene lost 5 bases, with 7 bases spanning the gap. Germline V gene data show CDR1 as LNHDA and CDR2 as SQIVND (reference sequence). The CDR3 has 12 amino acids.

DNA for the CDR3: TGTGCCAGCAACACGGGGAGACCTTACAATGAGCAGTTCTTC. This encodes CASNTGRPYNEQFF. This rearrangement joins TRBV2 to TRBJ2-1; D perhaps matches TRBD2 (5 bases). Trimming removed 7 bases at V and 4 bases at J, with 14 bases between. The CDR3 loop spans 14 amino acids. Germline CDR1 reads SNHLY; CDR2 reads FYNNEI.

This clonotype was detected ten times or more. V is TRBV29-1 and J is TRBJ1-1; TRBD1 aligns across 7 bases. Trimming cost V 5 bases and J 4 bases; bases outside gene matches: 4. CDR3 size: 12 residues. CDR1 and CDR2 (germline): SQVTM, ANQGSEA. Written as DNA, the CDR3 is TGCAGCGTTACAGGGGAGGGCACTGAAGCTTTCTTT. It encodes CSVTGEGTEAFF.

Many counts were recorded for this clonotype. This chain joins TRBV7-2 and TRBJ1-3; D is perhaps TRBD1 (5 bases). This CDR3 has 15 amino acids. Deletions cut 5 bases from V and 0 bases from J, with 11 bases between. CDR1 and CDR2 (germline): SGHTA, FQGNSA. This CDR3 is CASSTGLHSGNTIYF. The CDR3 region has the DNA TGTGCCAGCAGCACGGGACTTCACTCTGGAAACACCATATATTTT.

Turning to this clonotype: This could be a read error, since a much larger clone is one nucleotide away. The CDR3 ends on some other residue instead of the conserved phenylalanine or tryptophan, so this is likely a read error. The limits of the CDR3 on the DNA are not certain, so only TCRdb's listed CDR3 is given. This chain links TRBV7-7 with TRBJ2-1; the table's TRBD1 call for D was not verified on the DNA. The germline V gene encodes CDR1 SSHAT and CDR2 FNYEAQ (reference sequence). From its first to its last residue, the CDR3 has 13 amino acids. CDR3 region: CASSPLRGGHSFV.

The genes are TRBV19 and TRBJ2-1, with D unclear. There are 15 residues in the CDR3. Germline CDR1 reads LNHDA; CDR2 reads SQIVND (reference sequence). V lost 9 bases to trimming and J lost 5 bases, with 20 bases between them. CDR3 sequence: CASDLLNLRNNEQFF. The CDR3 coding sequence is TGTGCCAGCGACCTTCTCAATTTAAGAAACAATGAGCAGTTCTTC.